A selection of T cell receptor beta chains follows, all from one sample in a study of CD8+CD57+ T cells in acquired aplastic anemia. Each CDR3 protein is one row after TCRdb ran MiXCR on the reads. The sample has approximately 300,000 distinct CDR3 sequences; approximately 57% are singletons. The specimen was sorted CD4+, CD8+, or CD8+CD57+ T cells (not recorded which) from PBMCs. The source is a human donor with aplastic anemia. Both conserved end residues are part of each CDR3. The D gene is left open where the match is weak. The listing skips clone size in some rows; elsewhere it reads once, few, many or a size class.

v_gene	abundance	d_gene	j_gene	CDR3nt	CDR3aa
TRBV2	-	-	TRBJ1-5	TGTGCCAGCAGAACCGGGGGCAATCAGCCCCAGCATTTT	CASRTGGNQPQHF
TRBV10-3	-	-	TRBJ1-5	TGTGCCATCACCGGAGGGGACAATCAGCCCCAGCATTTT	CAITGGDNQPQHF
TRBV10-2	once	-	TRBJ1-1	TGCGCCAGCAGTGGTGTGAGGGCAAAGGACACTGAAGCTTTCTTT	CASSGVRAKDTEAFF
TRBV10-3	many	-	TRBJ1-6	TGTGCCATCAGTGTGAGGGGGGTCAATGATAATTCACCCCTCCACTTT	CAISVRGVNDNSPLHF
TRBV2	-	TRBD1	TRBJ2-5	TGTGCCAGCAGTGAAAGGGACAGGGGCGCGAGGGCCCAGTACTTC	CASSERDRGARAQYF
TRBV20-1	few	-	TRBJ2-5	TGCAGTGCCCCCTCGGAGATCACACGGGGGGAGACCCAGTACTTC	CSAPSEITRGETQYF
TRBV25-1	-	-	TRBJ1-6	TGTGCCAGCAGGGAATCGGCGAGCTCCTATAATTCACCCCTCCACTTT	CASRESASSYNSPLHF
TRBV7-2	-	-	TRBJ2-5	TGTGCCAGCAGCTTATACACATCGGAGACCCAGTACTTC	CASSLYTSETQYF
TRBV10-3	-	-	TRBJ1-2	TGTGCCATCAGCGATGGAGGTGGCTACACCTTC	CAISDGGGYTF
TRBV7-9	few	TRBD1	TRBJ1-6	TGTGCCAGCAGCTTTGAAACAGGGGGGAGTTCACCCCTCCACTTT	CASSFETGGSSPLHF
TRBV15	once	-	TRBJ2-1	TGTGCCACCAGCAGAGATCTCAGTGGGCTAGTTGGTGAGCAGTTCTTC	CATSRDLSGLVGEQFF
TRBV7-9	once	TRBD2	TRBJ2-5	TGTGCCAGCAGCTTATGGGCTAGCGGGAGCGGCGGAGAGACCCAGTACTTC	CASSLWASGSGGETQYF
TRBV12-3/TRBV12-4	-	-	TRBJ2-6	TGTGCCAGCAGCCTCGGGCAGATTGGGGCCAACGTCCTGACTTTC	CASSLGQIGANVLTF
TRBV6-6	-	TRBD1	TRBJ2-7	TGTGCCAGCAGTTATGGACAGGGGCCCTACGAGCAGTACTTC	CASSYGQGPYEQYF
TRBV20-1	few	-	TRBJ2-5	TGCAGTGCTAAGTTACAAGAGACCCAGTACTTC	CSAKLQETQYF
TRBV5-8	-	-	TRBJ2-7	TGTGCCAGCAGTTATTGGGCGAGGGCCGAGCAGTACTTC	CASSYWARAEQYF
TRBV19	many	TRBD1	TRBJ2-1	TGTGCCAGTAGTATCCCCAGGGGGCAAAGCTCCTACAATGAGCAGTTCTTC	CASSIPRGQSSYNEQFF
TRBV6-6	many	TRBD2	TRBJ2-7	TGTGCCAGCACACTAGCGGGAAGCTCCTACGAGCAGTACTTC	CASTLAGSSYEQYF
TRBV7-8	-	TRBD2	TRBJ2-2	TGTGCCAGCTATCCGAAGCGACTAGCGTCGAACACCGGGGAGCTGTTTTTT	CASYPKRLASNTGELFF
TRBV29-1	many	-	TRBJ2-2	TGCAGCGTTGGCCTTAACACCGGGGAGCTGTTTTTT	CSVGLNTGELFF
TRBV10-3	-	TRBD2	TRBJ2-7	TGTGCCATCAACGCCGGTGGTAGCGGGGCCTTAAAGCAGTACTTC	CAINAGGSGALKQYF
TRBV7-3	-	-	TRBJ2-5	TGTGCCAGCAGCAGGGGGGGCGGAGAGACCCAGTACTTC	CASSRGGGETQYF
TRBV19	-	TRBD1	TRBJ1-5	TGTGCCACGGACAGGGGGCCCAATCAGCCCCAGCATTTT	CATDRGPNQPQHF
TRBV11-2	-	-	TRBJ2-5	TGTGCCAGGAGCTTAACTCAACGCGGAGAGACCCAGTACTTC	CARSLTQRGETQYF
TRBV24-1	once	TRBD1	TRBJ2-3	TGTGCCACCCGCGGACAGGGGACAGATACGCAGTATTTT	CATRGQGTDTQYF
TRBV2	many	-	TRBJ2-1	TGTGCCAGCAGTAGGTTTGTCAATGAGCAGTTCTTC	CASSRFVNEQFF
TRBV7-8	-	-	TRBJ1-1	TGTGCCAGCAGCTTATCCGGAGAACAAGCTTTCTTT	CASSLSGEQAFF
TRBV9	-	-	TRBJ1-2	TGTGCCAGCAGCGTAGGGGCAGGTAATGGCTACACCTTC	CASSVGAGNGYTF
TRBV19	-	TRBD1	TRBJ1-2	TGTGCCACCCGGACAGGGAGCTATGGCTACACCTTC	CATRTGSYGYTF
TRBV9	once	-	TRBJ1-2	TGTGCCAGCAGCGATCCTTCGTTTGGGGGGGGCTACACCTTC	CASSDPSFGGGYTF
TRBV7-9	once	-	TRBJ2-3	TGTGCCAGCAGCGATGAGGAATCGAGCACAGATACGCAGTATTTT	CASSDEESSTDTQYF
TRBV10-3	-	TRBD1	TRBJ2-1	TGTGCCATCAGGTCGGGACAGGGGGTAGATGAGCAGTTCTTC	CAIRSGQGVDEQFF
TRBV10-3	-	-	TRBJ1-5	TGTGCCATCCATGACAGGCCCGATCAGCCCCAGCATTTT	CAIHDRPDQPQHF
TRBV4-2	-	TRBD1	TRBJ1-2	TGTGCCAGCAGTGCATACAGGGGCAACTATGGCTACACCTTC	CASSAYRGNYGYTF
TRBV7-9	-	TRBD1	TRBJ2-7	TGTGCCAGCAGCTTCGAGTCAGGGGGTTTTCCGTACGAGCAGTACTTC	CASSFESGGFPYEQYF
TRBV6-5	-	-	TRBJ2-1	TGTGCCAGCAGGGAAACCAGGGTCAATGAGCAGTTCTTC	CASRETRVNEQFF
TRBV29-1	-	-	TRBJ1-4	TGCAGCGTTGAAGATCGGGACACACTCAATGAAAAACTGTTTTTT	CSVEDRDTLNEKLFF
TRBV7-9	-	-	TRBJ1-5	TGTGCCAGCACCCCCCTGAGCAATCAGCCCCAGCATTTT	CASTPLSNQPQHF
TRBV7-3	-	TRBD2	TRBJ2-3	TGTGCCAGCAGCTCCGGACTAGCGGGGGACAATGAGCAGTATTTT	CASSSGLAGDNEQYF
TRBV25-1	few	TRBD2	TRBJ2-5	TGTGCCAGCAGCGAATGGACTAGGGCGTCGTGGGAGACCCAGTACTTC	CASSEWTRASWETQYF
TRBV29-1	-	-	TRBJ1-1	TGCAGCGTCCAGACAGAGAACACTGAAGCTTTCTTT	CSVQTENTEAFF
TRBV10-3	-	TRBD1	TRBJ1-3	TGTGCCATCAGTGCTCAGGGGGTCGGAAACACCATATATTTT	CAISAQGVGNTIYF
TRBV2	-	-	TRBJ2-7	TGTGCCAGCAGGGACCCGGATTTCTACGAGCAGTACTTC	CASRDPDFYEQYF
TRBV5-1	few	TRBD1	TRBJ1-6	TGCGCCAGCAGACAGGGGCCGAGCTCCTATAATTCACCCCTCCACTTT	CASRQGPSSYNSPLHF
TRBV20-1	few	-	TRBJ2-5	TGCAGTGCCCCCTGGCCCCTTTTCCAAGAGACCCAGTACTTC	CSAPWPLFQETQYF
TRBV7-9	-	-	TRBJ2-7	TGTGCCAGCAGCTACCGGGACACTTACGAGCAGTACTTC	CASSYRDTYEQYF
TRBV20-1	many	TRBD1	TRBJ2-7	TGCAGTGCTAGAGATTCAGGCAGGGGGACAGCTTCCTACGAGCAGTACTTC	CSARDSGRGTASYEQYF
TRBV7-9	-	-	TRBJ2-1	TGTGCCAGCAGCCCTGGACACTACAATGAGCAGTTCTTC	CASSPGHYNEQFF
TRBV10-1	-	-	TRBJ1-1	TGCGCCAGCAGTAGGCGGGGGAGAGACGCTGAAGCTTTCTTT	CASSRRGRDAEAFF
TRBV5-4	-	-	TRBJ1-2	TGTGCCAGCAGCTTAGTGAGGGGGGGGGGCATAGATGGCTACACCTTC	CASSLVRGGGIDGYTF
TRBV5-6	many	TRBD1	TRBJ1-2	TGTGCCAGCAGCTTGAACAGGGGGAACTATGGCTACACCTTC	CASSLNRGNYGYTF
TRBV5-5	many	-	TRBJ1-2	TGTGCCAGCAGCTCCCAACAGGGTAGTGGCTACACCTTC	CASSSQQGSGYTF
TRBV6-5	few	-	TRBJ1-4	TGTGCCAGCAGTTACGGGGGAACTAATGAAAAACTGTTTTTT	CASSYGGTNEKLFF
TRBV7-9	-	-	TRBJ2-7	TGTGCCAGCAGCTTAGTCGCGGGGGCTACAGCCTACGAGCAGTACTTC	CASSLVAGATAYEQYF